These T cell receptor beta chains were read from a single sample in a study of blood T cell repertoires in COVID-19. Generated by immunoSEQ multiplex PCR, the TCRdb table keeps only in-frame clones and is missing some. The table has some 160,000 clones, 65% to 80% seen once; the top ten hold around 17%. Sequences were obtained from PBMCs or T cells enriched from blood (not recorded which). These TCRs come from a woman in her seventies in a cohort exposed to, infected with or recovered from COVID-19 (not recorded which). Both conserved end residues are part of each CDR3. The D gene is left open where the match is weak. Some rows have no size entry. The others give once, few or many, or a class for an expanded clone.

cdr3_aa: CASSLVGQGRFEAFF; cdr3_nt: TGTGCCAGCAGCTTAGTAGGACAGGGGCGATTCGAAGCTTTCTTT; d_call: TRBD1; j_call: TRBJ1-1; v_call: TRBV7-2; clone_size: .
cdr3_aa: CASSVSGPGEAFF; cdr3_nt: TGTGCCAGCAGTGTATCAGGGCCGGGTGAAGCTTTCTTT; d_call: .; j_call: TRBJ1-1; v_call: TRBV2; clone_size: .
cdr3_aa: CASSLSGSLSYEQYF; cdr3_nt: TGTGCCAGCAGCTTAAGTGGGAGCCTCTCCTACGAGCAGTACTTC; d_call: .; j_call: TRBJ2-7; v_call: TRBV5-4; clone_size: few
cdr3_aa: CASSYRVTEAFF; cdr3_nt: TGTGCCAGCAGTTACAGGGTCACTGAAGCTTTCTTT; d_call: .; j_call: TRBJ1-1; v_call: TRBV2; clone_size: once
cdr3_aa: CSVAGTGASYEQYF; cdr3_nt: TGCAGCGTGGCAGGGACAGGAGCTTCCTACGAGCAGTACTTC; d_call: TRBD1; j_call: TRBJ2-7; v_call: TRBV29-1; clone_size: .
cdr3_aa: CASSFTRGVGSLLPRGYTF; cdr3_nt: TGTGCCAGCAGTTTTACGCGGGGCGTCGGGTCCCTGCTTCCGAGGGGCTACACCTTC; d_call: .; j_call: TRBJ1-2; v_call: TRBV5-4; clone_size: .
cdr3_aa: CASSPRVGTGLVSNEQFF; cdr3_nt: TGTGCCAGCTCACCACGGGTCGGCACGGGACTAGTGTCCAATGAGCAGTTCTTC; d_call: TRBD2; j_call: TRBJ2-1; v_call: TRBV18; clone_size: .
cdr3_aa: CASSVRGDWQETQYF; cdr3_nt: TGTGCCAGCAGCGTACGTGGGGACTGGCAAGAGACCCAGTACTTC; d_call: .; j_call: TRBJ2-5; v_call: TRBV9; clone_size: .
cdr3_aa: CASSQDRTGTTGNTIYF; cdr3_nt: TGCGCCAGCAGCCAAGATCGAACAGGGACTACTGGAAACACCATATATTTT; d_call: .; j_call: TRBJ1-3; v_call: TRBV4-1; clone_size: once
cdr3_aa: CASSETRVGTTYNEQFF; cdr3_nt: TGTGCCAGCAGTGAAACCAGGGTCGGGACAACCTACAATGAGCAGTTCTTC; d_call: .; j_call: TRBJ2-1; v_call: TRBV25-1; clone_size: once
cdr3_aa: CASSSYKTGWDYEQYF; cdr3_nt: TGTGCCAGCAGCTCCTATAAGACAGGGTGGGACTACGAGCAGTACTTC; d_call: TRBD1; j_call: TRBJ2-7; v_call: TRBV5-6; clone_size: .
cdr3_aa: CASSTDRGTTQHF; cdr3_nt: TGTGCCAGCAGCACTGACAGGGGAACAACCCAGCATTTT; d_call: TRBD1; j_call: TRBJ1-5; v_call: TRBV12-3/TRBV12-4; clone_size: .
cdr3_aa: CASSWGTNQPQHF; cdr3_nt: TGTGCCAGCAGCTGGGGCACAAATCAGCCCCAGCATTTT; d_call: .; j_call: TRBJ1-5; v_call: TRBV7-9; clone_size: .
cdr3_aa: CASSPRRIDGGNYNEQFF; cdr3_nt: TGTGCCAGCAGCCCACGGCGGATCGACGGGGGAAACTACAATGAGCAGTTCTTC; d_call: .; j_call: TRBJ2-1; v_call: TRBV7-9; clone_size: .
cdr3_aa: CASQSGTGYSPLHF; cdr3_nt: TGTGCCAGCCAATCCGGGACAGGGTATTCACCCCTCCACTTT; d_call: TRBD1; j_call: TRBJ1-6; v_call: TRBV14; clone_size: .
cdr3_aa: CASSPGFSYEQYF; cdr3_nt: TGTGCCAGCAGTCCGGGGTTCTCCTACGAGCAGTACTTC; d_call: .; j_call: TRBJ2-7; v_call: TRBV12-3/TRBV12-4; clone_size: .
cdr3_aa: CASSRTDRYFSGNTIYF; cdr3_nt: TGTGCCAGTAGCCGAACCGACAGGTACTTCTCTGGAAACACCATATATTTT; d_call: .; j_call: TRBJ1-3; v_call: TRBV19; clone_size: .
cdr3_aa: CATSEAGGGRATQYF; cdr3_nt: TGTGCCACCAGTGAAGCGGGAGGAGGGCGGGCGACCCAGTACTTC; d_call: TRBD2; j_call: TRBJ2-5; v_call: TRBV24-1; clone_size: .
cdr3_aa: CASSVGGAAQETQYF; cdr3_nt: TGTGCCAGCAGCGTAGGGGGCGCGGCCCAAGAGACCCAGTACTTC; d_call: .; j_call: TRBJ2-5; v_call: TRBV9; clone_size: .
cdr3_aa: CASAIDAGTEAFF; cdr3_nt: TGTGCCAGCGCTATTGATGCGGGCACTGAAGCTTTCTTT; d_call: .; j_call: TRBJ1-1; v_call: TRBV6-5; clone_size: .
cdr3_aa: CASSLDEKAYGYTF; cdr3_nt: TGTGCCAGCAGCTTAGATGAGAAAGCCTATGGCTACACCTTC; d_call: .; j_call: TRBJ1-2; v_call: TRBV11-3; clone_size: .
cdr3_aa: CASSRMEGQGYEQYF; cdr3_nt: TGTGCCAGCAGTAGGATGGAAGGACAGGGTTACGAGCAGTACTTC; d_call: TRBD1; j_call: TRBJ2-7; v_call: TRBV6-5; clone_size: .
cdr3_aa: CAIRSGLEQYF; cdr3_nt: TGTGCCATCAGATCTGGACTAGAACAGTACTTC; d_call: TRBD2; j_call: TRBJ2-7; v_call: TRBV10-3; clone_size: .
cdr3_aa: CASSFQLGQPQHF; cdr3_nt: TGTGCCAGCAGTTTTCAACTCGGGCAGCCCCAGCATTTT; d_call: .; j_call: TRBJ1-5; v_call: TRBV27; clone_size: .
cdr3_aa: CASSVVSGNTGELFF; cdr3_nt: TGTGCCAGCAGCGTAGTCAGCGGAAACACCGGGGAGCTGTTTTTT; d_call: .; j_call: TRBJ2-2; v_call: TRBV9; clone_size: few
cdr3_aa: CAGGGPGRVNTGELFF; cdr3_nt: TGTGCCGGGGGGGGTCCAGGGCGTGTTAACACCGGGGAGCTGTTTTTT; d_call: TRBD2; j_call: TRBJ2-2; v_call: TRBV7-8; clone_size: .
cdr3_aa: CASSLTDNNQPQHF; cdr3_nt: TGTGCCAGCAGTTTGACAGATAATAATCAGCCCCAGCATTTT; d_call: .; j_call: TRBJ1-5; v_call: TRBV28; clone_size: .
cdr3_aa: CASSLRADRRKHYEQYF; cdr3_nt: TGTGCCAGCAGTTTAAGGGCGGACAGGCGTAAACACTACGAGCAGTACTTC; d_call: TRBD1; j_call: TRBJ2-7; v_call: TRBV28; clone_size: .
cdr3_aa: CASSQGARTYNEQFF; cdr3_nt: TGTGCCAGCAGTCAAGGGGCTAGAACCTACAATGAGCAGTTCTTC; d_call: .; j_call: TRBJ2-1; v_call: TRBV25-1; clone_size: .
cdr3_aa: CASNGRGLAAYNEQFF; cdr3_nt: TGTGCCAGCAACGGGAGAGGACTAGCGGCCTACAATGAGCAGTTCTTC; d_call: TRBD2; j_call: TRBJ2-1; v_call: TRBV6-6; clone_size: .
cdr3_aa: CASSVGQAGSTDTQYF; cdr3_nt: TGCGCCAGCAGCGTTGGTCAGGCCGGTAGCACAGATACGCAGTATTTT; d_call: .; j_call: TRBJ2-3; v_call: TRBV5-1; clone_size: .
cdr3_aa: CASLGGASNEKLFF; cdr3_nt: TGTGCCAGCCTTGGAGGGGCCAGTAATGAAAAACTGTTTTTT; d_call: .; j_call: TRBJ1-4; v_call: TRBV28; clone_size: once
cdr3_aa: CASSLLTAGLYNEQFF; cdr3_nt: TGTGCCAGCAGCTTACTGACAGCGGGCCTCTACAATGAGCAGTTCTTC; d_call: .; j_call: TRBJ2-1; v_call: TRBV7-8; clone_size: .
cdr3_aa: CASSQQTGKGAEAFF; cdr3_nt: TGCGCCAGCAGCCAACAGACAGGCAAAGGGGCAGAAGCTTTCTTT; d_call: .; j_call: TRBJ1-1; v_call: TRBV5-1; clone_size: .
cdr3_aa: CASSLIYRADNQPQHF; cdr3_nt: TGTGCCAGCAGTTTAATTTACAGGGCCGACAATCAGCCCCAGCATTTT; d_call: .; j_call: TRBJ1-5; v_call: TRBV28; clone_size: .
cdr3_aa: CASSLDLLMGRQGIYETQYF; cdr3_nt: TGTGCCAGCAGCTTAGATCTTTTAATGGGTCGGCAGGGGATATACGAGACCCAGTACTTC; d_call: .; j_call: TRBJ2-5; v_call: TRBV11-2; clone_size: .
cdr3_aa: CASSLKGTSGHYEQYF; cdr3_nt: TGTGCCAGCAGCCTCAAGGGGACTAGCGGACACTACGAGCAGTACTTC; d_call: TRBD2; j_call: TRBJ2-7; v_call: TRBV7-3; clone_size: .
cdr3_aa: CASSLLGAGELFF; cdr3_nt: TGTGCCAGCAGCTTGTTAGGGGCTGGGGAGCTGTTTTTT; d_call: .; j_call: TRBJ2-2; v_call: TRBV5-6; clone_size: .
cdr3_aa: CASSLQTGPYEQYF; cdr3_nt: TGTGCCAGCAGTTTACAGACAGGGCCCTACGAGCAGTACTTC; d_call: TRBD1; j_call: TRBJ2-7; v_call: TRBV27; clone_size: .
cdr3_aa: CASFGVRGYTF; cdr3_nt: TGTGCCAGCTTCGGAGTGCGGGGCTACACCTTC; d_call: .; j_call: TRBJ1-2; v_call: TRBV6-6; clone_size: .
cdr3_aa: CASRGQGGGEAFF; cdr3_nt: TGTGCCAGCAGGGGACAGGGAGGAGGTGAAGCTTTCTTT; d_call: TRBD1; j_call: TRBJ1-1; v_call: TRBV12-3/TRBV12-4; clone_size: .
cdr3_aa: CASSLWSGLLQPQHF; cdr3_nt: TGTGCCAGCAGTTTGTGGAGTGGTTTACTGCAGCCCCAGCATTTT; d_call: .; j_call: TRBJ1-5; v_call: TRBV27; clone_size: .
cdr3_aa: CASSVAGSGEAFF; cdr3_nt: TGTGCCAGCAGCGTAGCGGGGAGCGGTGAAGCTTTCTTT; d_call: .; j_call: TRBJ1-1; v_call: TRBV9; clone_size: .
cdr3_aa: CASSLGQGYNSPLHF; cdr3_nt: TGCGCCAGCAGCCTTGGACAGGGTTATAATTCACCCCTCCACTTT; d_call: TRBD1; j_call: TRBJ1-6; v_call: TRBV4-1; clone_size: few
cdr3_aa: CASSAQEKAQQFF; cdr3_nt: TGTGCCAGTAGTGCCCAAGAGAAAGCCCAGCAGTTCTTC; d_call: .; j_call: TRBJ2-1; v_call: TRBV19; clone_size: .